The clone carrying this T cell receptor beta chain appeared a few times. Amplification used 60 Vbeta primers and 13 Jbeta primers. The table came from immunoSEQ multiplex PCR; TCRdb's copy has only in-frame clones and leaves some out. This sample has about 240,000 clones, with approximately 82% found just once. This entry belongs to a study of cytomegalovirus exposure and HLA in healthy donors. Study details: HLA-typed donors were the source of around 77 million unique TCRs held in an early data release.

The J segment lost 3 bases and the V segment lost 8 bases, leaving 9 bases of the junction unmatched. CDR1 is WSHSY, CDR2 SAAADI, per germline. This CDR3 contains 15 residues. The clonotype originates from a woman aged 55-69 years in good health and CMV-seropositive. The sequenced material came from PBMCs. The chain is built from TRBV10-2 and TRBJ2-3, with TRBD1 identical over 9 bases. CDR3 bases: TGCGCCAGCGGCTCCGGGACAGGGTTAACAGATACGCAGTATTTT. Its protein is CASGSGTGLTDTQYF.